Following are 31 T cell receptor beta chains from one sample sequenced in a study of human T cells and chemical hapten exposure. Time point of the sample: patch test 1, 2 weeks after DPC sensitization. The treatment here: therapeutic diphenylcyclopropenone sensitization with weekly scalp DPC. TCRdb used MiXCR to reprocess the RACE reads, holding one entry per CDR3 protein. The data hold approximately 340,000 distinct CDR3 sequences, with about 7% observed a single time. Sample: whole blood, taken in connection with sensitization to the hapten diphenylcyclopropenone (DPC). These receptors all stem from a woman younger than 35 with alopecia areata. Some clones in this sample may be carry-over from other donors' samples.

A note on this clonotype: Relative to the germline gene, one junction end is altered; a read error may explain this. V and J are TRBV7-9 and TRBJ2-5; D may be TRBD1 or TRBD2 (5 bases each). Germline V CDR1 and CDR2: SEHNR, FQNEAQ (reference sequence). The CDR3 is made up of 16 amino acids. The CDR3: CASSPRIGVRWETKYF. The CDR3 region has the DNA TGTGCCAGCAGCCCGAGGATAGGGGTCAGGTGGGAGACCAAGTACTTC.

Many counts were recorded for this clonotype. The J gene is TRBJ1-2, the V gene TRBV6-2 or TRBV6-3, with D possibly being TRBD1 (5 bases). This CDR3 spans 13 amino acids. V was shortened by 6 bases and J by 4 bases, with 12 bases between the two germline ends. Per the germline V gene, CDR1 is MNHEY and CDR2 is SVGEGT. CDR3 DNA: TGTGCCAGCAGCCCCGGTGGGGCCTATGGCTACACCTTC. It encodes CASSPGGAYGYTF.

This clonotype has at least ten counts. This chain joins TRBV7-3 and TRBJ2-6; D is ambiguous. V dropped 4 bases and J dropped 0 bases, with 10 bases sitting between them. The germline gives CDR1 SGHTA, CDR2 FQGTGA. CDR3 length equals 16 residues. The CDR3 coding sequence is TGTGCCAGCAGCTCGCCGACTCTCTCTGGGGCCAACGTCCTGACTTTC. This encodes CASSSPTLSGANVLTF.

Ten or more counts support this clonotype. The gene calls are TRBV24-1 and TRBJ2-3; 11 bases align to TRBD2. The germline gives CDR1 KGHDR, CDR2 SFDVKD. Germline trimming cut 7 bases from V and 6 bases from J; bases unmatched to any gene: 5. The CDR3 runs 14 residues. The CDR3 reads CATSTSGGADTQYF. CDR3 DNA sequence: TGTGCCACCAGCACTAGCGGGGGAGCTGATACGCAGTATTTT.

This chain connects TRBV20-1 to TRBJ2-7, with D possibly matching TRBD1 (6 bases). CDR1 is DFQATT and CDR2 is SNEGSKA in the germline V gene (reference sequence). The ends were cut back, 3 bases at V and 1 base at J, with 16 bases in the middle. The CDR3 spans 15 residues. The DNA of the CDR3 is TGCAGTGCTAGGACAGGCGGTCCCTTTTCCTACGAGCAGTACTTC. This encodes CSARTGGPFSYEQYF.

The chain uses TRBV28 and TRBJ1-5; perhaps TRBD1 as D (6 bases). Germline V gene data show CDR1 as MDHEN and CDR2 as SYDVKM. V was clipped by 0 bases and J by 0 bases, with 15 bases between them. The CDR3 extends over 18 amino acids. The CDR3 spells CASSLWGFGQNSNQPQHF. CDR3 sequence (DNA): TGTGCCAGCAGTTTATGGGGATTCGGACAGAATAGCAATCAGCCCCAGCATTTT.

V gene TRBV10-3 combines with J gene TRBJ2-3; perhaps TRBD1 as D (6 bases). Germline-derived CDR1 and CDR2 are ENHRY and SYGVKD. With 6 bases removed from V and 0 bases from J, the gap between germline ends came to 7 bases. The CDR3 runs 13 residues. CDR3 sequence: CAIRTGSTDTQYF. CDR3 in DNA: TGTGCCATCAGGACAGGAAGCACAGATACGCAGTATTTT.

This clonotype has ten or more counts. The V and J genes are TRBV6-6 and TRBJ2-5; D may match TRBD1 or TRBD2 (6 bases each). Trimming took off 5 bases at V and 4 bases at J, with 14 bases between the two ends. The germline V gene has CDR1 MNHNY and CDR2 SVGAGI (reference sequence). This CDR3 contains 14 residues. In DNA, the CDR3 is TGTGCCAGCAGTGAGATAGGGGGGCTAGAGACCCAGTACTTC. The encoded protein is CASSEIGGLETQYF.

This clonotype appeared many times. The J gene is TRBJ2-1, the V gene TRBV4-1, with no clear D. Trimming stripped 0 bases from V and 3 bases from J, with 12 bases between. CDR1 is MGHRA, CDR2 YSYEKL, per germline. The CDR3 spans 16 residues. CDR3 nucleotides: TGCGCCAGCAGCCAAGATCCACGATCTTACTACAATGAGCAGTTCTTC. Protein product: CASSQDPRSYYNEQFF.

The chain is built from TRBV5-6 and TRBJ2-3; a possible D gene is TRBD2 (6 bases). The germline CDR1 and CDR2 sequences are SGHDT and YYEEEE. V was shortened by 4 bases and J by 5 bases, with 17 bases between the two germline ends. The CDR3 is 15 residues long. The DNA for the CDR3 is TGTGCCAGCAGCGCGTGGTGGGGAGGTAGAGATACGCAGTATTTT. The encoded protein is CASSAWWGGRDTQYF.

The chain combines TRBV21-1 with TRBJ2-7; TRBD1, as called in the table, went unchecked against the DNA. TRBV21-1 is an annotated pseudogene. The CDR3 contains 11 residues. The CDR3: CLDRGLHEQYF. The DNA of the CDR3 is TGTCTGGACAGGGGTCTCCACGAGCAGTACTTC.

This clonotype was seen repeatedly, ten times or more. The chain links TRBV6-2 or TRBV6-3 to TRBJ2-7; weak D call: TRBD1 (5 bases). Trimming cost V 4 bases and J 0 bases, with 16 bases left between them. Germline CDR1 reads MNHEY; CDR2 reads SVGEGT. The CDR3 has 16 amino acids. CDR3 loop: CASSSRTRGRSYEQYF. CDR3 coding DNA: TGTGCCAGCAGTTCCCGGACAAGGGGCCGCTCCTACGAGCAGTACTTC.

The V gene is TRBV7-2, the J gene TRBJ1-2; 11 nucleotides agree with TRBD1. The CDR3 loop spans 17 amino acids. CDR1 and CDR2 from the germline V gene are SGHTA and FQGNSA. Losses at the gene ends were 2 bases for V and 8 bases for J; bases not matched to a gene: 13. CDR3 residues: CASSLWSGTGGSKGYTF. The CDR3 DNA reads TGTGCCAGCAGCTTATGGTCCGGGACAGGGGGAAGTAAAGGCTACACCTTC.

The chain joins TRBV12-3 or TRBV12-4 to TRBJ2-1; possible D gene TRBD1, 5 bases. The CDR3 is made up of 13 amino acids. V dropped 5 bases and J dropped 9 bases, with 14 bases sitting between them. Here the CDR3 reads CASSLPTGPEQFF. In DNA form, the CDR3 reads TGTGCCAGCAGTCTACCCACAGGTCCTGAGCAGTTCTTC.

This clonotype appeared many times. The chain combines TRBV25-1 with TRBJ2-5; D unclear. The CDR3 is 14 amino acids. V dropped 3 bases and J dropped 1 base, with 9 bases sitting between them. Germline CDR1 and CDR2: MGHDK and SYGVNS. This chain's CDR3 is CASSERHLQETQYF. The CDR3, as DNA: TGTGCCAGCAGTGAGAGGCACCTCCAAGAGACCCAGTACTTC.

The V and J genes are TRBV6-1 and TRBJ1-1, with 8 bases that match TRBD1. V shed 5 bases and J 8 bases; nucleotides not matched to a gene: 13. This CDR3 contains 15 residues. The V gene's germline CDR1 is MNHNS and CDR2 SASEGT. CDR3 loop: CASSFSTGAEGEAFF. The DNA of the CDR3 is TGTGCCAGCAGTTTTTCGACAGGGGCAGAGGGAGAAGCTTTCTTT.

V is TRBV6-2 or TRBV6-3 and J is TRBJ2-3, with TRBD2 matching 10 bases. V lost 6 bases, J lost 6 bases, and 3 bases stayed unmatched. In germline, CDR1 is MNHEY, CDR2 SVGEGT. This CDR3 is built from 13 residues. CDR3 nucleotide sequence: TGTGCCAGCAGCGGGACTAGCGCGGATACGCAGTATTTT. Amino acid sequence: CASSGTSADTQYF.

This rearrangement joins TRBV7-8 to TRBJ1-4, with D unclear. Trimming stripped 5 bases from V and 0 bases from J, with 13 bases between. CDR1 is SGHVS and CDR2 is FQNEAQ in the germline V gene. The CDR3 sequence is 16 residues long. The CDR3 is CASSIPSIATNEKLFF. The CDR3 DNA reads as TGTGCCAGCAGCATTCCGAGTATTGCAACTAATGAAAAACTGTTTTTT.

Ten or more counts support this clonotype. J is TRBJ2-5 and V is TRBV12-3 or TRBV12-4, with D perhaps TRBD1 or TRBD2 (7 bases each). V was cut by 6 bases and J by 3 bases, with 14 bases left in between. The CDR3 sequence is 14 residues long. CDR3 sequence (DNA): TGTGCCAGCAGGAGACAGGGAGGGGAAGAGACCCAGTACTTC. Translated: CASRRQGGEETQYF.

This clonotype was observed a few times. The rearrangement links TRBV4-1 to TRBJ2-7; D is uncertain. Germline CDR1 and CDR2: MGHRA and YSYEKL. The CDR3 has 18 amino acids. With 2 bases removed from V and 0 bases from J, the gap between germline ends came to 20 bases. The CDR3 DNA follows: TGCGCCAGCAGCCAATTCCTAGGTTCAACCCATTACTCCTACGAGCAGTACTTC. This codes for CASSQFLGSTHYSYEQYF.

This clonotype was counted ten times or more. The rearrangement uses TRBV6-6 and TRBJ2-6, with a possible D match to TRBD2 (5 bases). V was pared by 5 bases and J by 0 bases, with 14 bases between. This CDR3 is built from 17 residues. Germline V gives CDR1 MNHNY, CDR2 SVGAGI (reference sequence). The CDR3 spells CASSPSDSSSGANVLTF. For the CDR3, the DNA is TGTGCCAGCAGTCCCTCGGACTCTAGCTCTGGGGCCAACGTCCTGACTTTC.

This clonotype has ten or more counts. The chain links TRBV7-2 to TRBJ2-2; D not certain. In germline, CDR1 is SGHTA, CDR2 FQGNSA. The CDR3 covers 13 residues. The V gene lost 3 bases and the J gene lost 1 base, with 3 bases spanning the gap. The CDR3 spells CASSLMNTGELFF. The CDR3 coding sequence is TGTGCCAGCAGCTTGATGAACACCGGGGAGCTGTTTTTT.

V and J are TRBV20-1 and TRBJ1-2; D is unclear. There are 13 residues in the CDR3. Per germline, CDR1 DFQATT and CDR2 SNEGSKA (reference sequence). Trimming took off 0 bases at V and 2 bases at J, with 7 bases between the two ends. CDR3 amino acids: CSARDPRNYGYTF. The CDR3 DNA is TGCAGTGCTAGAGATCCCCGCAACTATGGCTACACCTTC.

This clonotype was seen more than once but under ten times. The chain joins TRBV7-3 to TRBJ1-1; D may be TRBD1 (6 bases). CDR3 size: 15 residues. Germline V gene lookup returns CDR1 SGHTA and CDR2 FQGTGA. Trimming took off 4 bases at V and 0 bases at J, with 12 bases between the two ends. The CDR3 is CASSSGDKMNTEAFF. The CDR3 nucleotides are TGTGCCAGCAGCTCTGGGGACAAGATGAACACTGAAGCTTTCTTT.

The table lists this clonotype with a few counts. The chain combines TRBV11-1 with TRBJ2-7; no definite D call. CDR3 length: 14 residues. Trimming stripped 4 bases from V and 3 bases from J, with 13 bases between. Germline V gives CDR1 SGHAT, CDR2 FQDESV (reference sequence). The CDR3 loop is CASSSNRNSYEQYF. The CDR3 DNA sequence: TGTGCCAGCAGCTCGAACAGAAACAGCTACGAGCAGTACTTC.

The table lists this clonotype with many counts. CDR3 DNA sequence: TGCAGCGTGGGAAGGACTAGCGGGCGCACAGATACGCAGTATTTT. This sequence encodes CSVGRTSGRTDTQYF. The V and J genes are TRBV29-1 and TRBJ2-3; 11 bases line up with TRBD2. CDR3 length equals 15 residues. Trimming removed 6 bases from V and 1 base from J; junction bases left unmatched: 6. Per germline, CDR1 SQVTM and CDR2 ANQGSEA.

This clonotype was seen only a few times. The chain employs TRBV10-3 and TRBJ1-5, with TRBD1 identical over 8 bases. The CDR3 runs 13 residues. Germline CDR1 ENHRY, CDR2 SYGVKD. Trimming took 10 bases from V and 4 from J; bases not matched to a gene: 6. CDR3 bases: TGTGCCACCCACAGGGGGGAAAATCAGCCCCAGCATTTT. This gives the protein CATHRGENQPQHF.

This clonotype was detected many times. This chain uses TRBV2 with TRBJ1-2; D unresolved. Germline CDR1 is SNHLY and CDR2 is FYNNEI. The CDR3 loop spans 11 amino acids. V was trimmed by 10 bases and J by 12 bases, leaving 18 bases between them. CDR3 DNA: TGTGCCACGAATTCGGCCAGCCGAAACACCTTC. Translating gives CATNSASRNTF.

The chain links TRBV14 to TRBJ1-6; 7 nucleotides line up with TRBD1. V was pared by 3 bases and J by 9 bases, with 5 bases of the junction left unmatched. CDR3 length equals 14 residues. The germline V gene has CDR1 SGHDN and CDR2 FVKESK. The CDR3 nucleotides read TGTGCCAGCAGCCAGGGACAGAGCGGTTCACCCCTCCACTTT. Translated: CASSQGQSGSPLHF.

This clonotype was seen ten or more times. V usage is TRBV7-2 and J usage is TRBJ2-5; TRBD2 aligns across 9 bases. Germline CDR1 reads SGHTA; CDR2 reads FQGNSA. This CDR3 region has 15 residues. V was pared by 6 bases and J by 6 bases, with 11 bases of the junction left unmatched. CDR3 sequence (DNA): TGTGCCAGCAGTCCAGGGGGTAGCGGGGGTCAGACCCAGTACTTC. Residues: CASSPGGSGGQTQYF.

This clonotype was observed a few times. The CDR3 DNA reads as TGTGCCAGCAGCTTACAACGGAACACCGGGGAGCTGTTTTTT. Its translation: CASSLQRNTGELFF. The chain is built from TRBV7-8 and TRBJ2-2; D is uncertain. Trimming removed 2 bases from V and 1 base from J, with 5 bases in between. The V gene's germline CDR1 is SGHVS and CDR2 FQNEAQ. This CDR3 contains 14 residues.